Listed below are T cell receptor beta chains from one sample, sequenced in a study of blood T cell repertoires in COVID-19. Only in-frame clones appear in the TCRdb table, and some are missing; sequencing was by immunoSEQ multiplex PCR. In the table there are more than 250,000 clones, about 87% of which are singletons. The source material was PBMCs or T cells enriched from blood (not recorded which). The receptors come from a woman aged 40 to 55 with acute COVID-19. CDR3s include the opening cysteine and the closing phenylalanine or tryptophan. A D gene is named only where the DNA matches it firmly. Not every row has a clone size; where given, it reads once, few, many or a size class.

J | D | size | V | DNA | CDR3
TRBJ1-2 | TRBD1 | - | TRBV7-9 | TGTGCCAGCAGCCAACAGGGGTTCTATGGCTACACCTTC | CASSQQGFYGYTF
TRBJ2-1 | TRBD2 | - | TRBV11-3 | TGTGCCAGCAGCTTAAGCGGGACCTACAATGAGCAGTTCTTC | CASSLSGTYNEQFF
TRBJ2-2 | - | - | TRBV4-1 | TGCGCCAGCAGCCAAGAAGATACCAGGGTTGACGCGAACACCGGGGAGCTGTTTTTT | CASSQEDTRVDANTGELFF
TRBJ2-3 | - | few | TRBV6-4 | TGTGCCAGCAGACAGTCAGGGGTCGATACGCAGTATTTT | CASRQSGVDTQYF
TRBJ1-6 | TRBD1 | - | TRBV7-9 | TGTGCCAGCAGCTCGACGGGAACGACAGGGGTTAATTCACCCCTCCACTTT | CASSSTGTTGVNSPLHF
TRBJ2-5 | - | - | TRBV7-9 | TGTGCCAGCAGCTTAGGCGGAACAAAAGAGACCCAGTACTTC | CASSLGGTKETQYF
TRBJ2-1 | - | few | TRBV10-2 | TGCGCCAGCAGTGAGTCCGTGGGGGAGGTTGAGCAGTTCTTC | CASSESVGEVEQFF
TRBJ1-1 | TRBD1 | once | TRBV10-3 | TGTGCCATCAGTGCCCAGGACAGGGGGCTCCCTGAAGCTTTCTTT | CAISAQDRGLPEAFF
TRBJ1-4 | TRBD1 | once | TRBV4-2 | TGTGCCAGCAGCCAAGATAGGACAGGGTGGAGGGGATCTAATGAAAAACTGTTTTTT | CASSQDRTGWRGSNEKLFF
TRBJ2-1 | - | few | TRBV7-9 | TGTGCCAGCAGCTTAAGAAGCGGCCATTACAATGAGCAGTTCTTC | CASSLRSGHYNEQFF
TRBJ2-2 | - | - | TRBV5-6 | TGTGCCAGCAGTCTCACTTACACCGGGGAGCTGTTTTTT | CASSLTYTGELFF
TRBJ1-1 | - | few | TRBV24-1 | TGTGCCACCAGTGACGGTATAATGAACACTGAAGCTTTCTTT | CATSDGIMNTEAFF
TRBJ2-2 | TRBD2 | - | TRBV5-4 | TGTGCCAGCAGCTTGTTGGCGGGAGGGCCCGGGGAGCTGTTTTTT | CASSLLAGGPGELFF
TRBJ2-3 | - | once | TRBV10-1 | TGCGCCAGCAGACCTCAGGGGCGCCCAGATACGCAGTATTTT | CASRPQGRPDTQYF
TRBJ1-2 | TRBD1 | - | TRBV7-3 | TGTGCCAGCAGCTCCCAACCGGGACAGACCCATGGCTACACCTTC | CASSSQPGQTHGYTF
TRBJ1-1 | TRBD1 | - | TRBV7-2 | TGTGCCAGCAGCTTAACAGGGGAAACCTCTGAAGCTTTCTTT | CASSLTGETSEAFF
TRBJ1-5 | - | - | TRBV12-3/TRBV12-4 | TGTGCCAGTGGGGGGAATCAGCCCCAGCATTTT | CASGGNQPQHF
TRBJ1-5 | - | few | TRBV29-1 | TGCAGCGTTGGGGGTGGGGGGTATCAGCCCCAGCATTTT | CSVGGGGYQPQHF
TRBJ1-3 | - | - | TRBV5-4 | TGTGCCAGCAGTTCCGGACAAATCTCTGGAAACACCATATATTTT | CASSSGQISGNTIYF
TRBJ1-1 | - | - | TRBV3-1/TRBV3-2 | TGTGCCAGCAGCCAGCCAACCGGGACTACGACGAACACTGAAGCTTTCTTT | CASSQPTGTTTNTEAFF
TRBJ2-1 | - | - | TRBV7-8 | TGTGCCAGCAGCTTAGTCCGGAGGACCTCCTACAATGAGCAGTTCTTC | CASSLVRRTSYNEQFF
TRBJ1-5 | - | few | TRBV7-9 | TGTGCCAGCAGCATCAACAATCAGCCCCAGCATTTT | CASSINNQPQHF
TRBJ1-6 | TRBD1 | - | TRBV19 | TGTGCCAGTAGTATTCTCCACCGGGACAGTATATCACCCCTCCACTTT | CASSILHRDSISPLHF